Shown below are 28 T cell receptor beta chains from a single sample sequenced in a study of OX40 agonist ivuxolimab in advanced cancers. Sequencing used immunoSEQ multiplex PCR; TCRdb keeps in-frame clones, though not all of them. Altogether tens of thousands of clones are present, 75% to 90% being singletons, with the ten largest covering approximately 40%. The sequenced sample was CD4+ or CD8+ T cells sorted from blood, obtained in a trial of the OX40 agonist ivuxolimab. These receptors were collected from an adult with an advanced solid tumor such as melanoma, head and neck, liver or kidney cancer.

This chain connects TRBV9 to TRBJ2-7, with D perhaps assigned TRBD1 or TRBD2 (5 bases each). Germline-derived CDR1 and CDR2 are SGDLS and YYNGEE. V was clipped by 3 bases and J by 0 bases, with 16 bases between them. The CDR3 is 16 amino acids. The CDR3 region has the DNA TGTGCCAGCAGCGGGGGGTCCGGAAGGTACTCCTACGAGCAGTACTTC. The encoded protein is CASSGGSGRYSYEQYF.

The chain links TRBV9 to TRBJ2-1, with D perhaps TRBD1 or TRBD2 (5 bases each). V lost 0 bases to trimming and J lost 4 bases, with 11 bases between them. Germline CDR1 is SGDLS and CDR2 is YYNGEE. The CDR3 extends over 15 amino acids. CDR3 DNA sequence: TGTGCCAGCAGCGTAGAGGGACCGCCTTACAATGAGCAGTTCTTC. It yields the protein CASSVEGPPYNEQFF.

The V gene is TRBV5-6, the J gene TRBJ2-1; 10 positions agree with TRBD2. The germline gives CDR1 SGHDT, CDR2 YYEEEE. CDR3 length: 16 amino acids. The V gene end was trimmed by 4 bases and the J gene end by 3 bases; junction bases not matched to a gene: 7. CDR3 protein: CASSATLAGNYNEQFF. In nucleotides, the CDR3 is TGTGCCAGCAGCGCTACACTAGCGGGAAACTACAATGAGCAGTTCTTC. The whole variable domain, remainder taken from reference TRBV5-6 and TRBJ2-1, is DAGVTQSPTHLIKTRGQQVTLRCSPKSGHDTVSWYQQALGQGPQFIFQYYEEEERQRGNFPDRFSGHQFPNYSSELNVNALLLGDSALYLCASSATLAGNYNEQFFGPGTRLTVL.

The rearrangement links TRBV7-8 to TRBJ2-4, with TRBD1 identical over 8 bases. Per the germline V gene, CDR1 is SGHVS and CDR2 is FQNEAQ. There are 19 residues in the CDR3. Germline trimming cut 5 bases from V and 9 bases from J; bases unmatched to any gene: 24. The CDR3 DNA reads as TGTGCCAGCAGCATTACGGCCGTTGACAGGGGACAAAGAGGCGTCATTCAGTACTTC. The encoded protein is CASSITAVDRGQRGVIQYF.

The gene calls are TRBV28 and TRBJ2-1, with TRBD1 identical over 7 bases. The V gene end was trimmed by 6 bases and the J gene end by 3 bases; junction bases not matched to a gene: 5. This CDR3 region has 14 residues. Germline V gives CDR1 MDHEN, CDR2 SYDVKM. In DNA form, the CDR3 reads TGTGCCAGCAGGTTCGACAGGGACTACAATGAGCAGTTCTTC. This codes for CASRFDRDYNEQFF. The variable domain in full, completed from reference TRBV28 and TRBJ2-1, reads DVKVTQSSRYLVKRTGEKVFLECVQDMDHENMFWYRQDPGLGLRLIYFSYDVKMKEKGDIPEGYSVSREKKERFSLILESASTNQTSMYLCASRFDRDYNEQFFGPGTRLTVL.

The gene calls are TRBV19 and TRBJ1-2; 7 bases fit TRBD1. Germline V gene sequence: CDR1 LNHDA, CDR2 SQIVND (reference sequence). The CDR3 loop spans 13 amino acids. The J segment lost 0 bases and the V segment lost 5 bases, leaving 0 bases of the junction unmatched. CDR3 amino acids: CASSGTANYGYTF. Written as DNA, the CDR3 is TGTGCCAGTAGTGGGACAGCTAACTATGGCTACACCTTC.

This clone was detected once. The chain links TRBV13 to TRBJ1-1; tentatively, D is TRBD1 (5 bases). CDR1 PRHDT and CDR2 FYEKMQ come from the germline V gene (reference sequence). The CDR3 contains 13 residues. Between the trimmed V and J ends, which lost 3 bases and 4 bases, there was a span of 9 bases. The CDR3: CASSFSGSTEAFF. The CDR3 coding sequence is TGTGCCAGCAGCTTCTCAGGGAGCACTGAAGCTTTCTTT.

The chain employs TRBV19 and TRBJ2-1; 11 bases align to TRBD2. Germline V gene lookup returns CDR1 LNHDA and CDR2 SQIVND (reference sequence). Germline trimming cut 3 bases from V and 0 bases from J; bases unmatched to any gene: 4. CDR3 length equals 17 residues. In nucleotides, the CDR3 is TGTGCCAGTAGTATCCAGACTAGCGGGGTCTCCTACAATGAGCAGTTCTTC. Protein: CASSIQTSGVSYNEQFF.

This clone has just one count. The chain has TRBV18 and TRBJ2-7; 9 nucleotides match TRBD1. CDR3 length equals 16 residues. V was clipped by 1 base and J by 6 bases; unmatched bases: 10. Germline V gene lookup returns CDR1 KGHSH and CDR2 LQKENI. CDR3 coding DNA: TGTGCCAGCTCACCACGCCCGGGACAGGGAATTGGCGAGCAGTACTTC. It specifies CASSPRPGQGIGEQYF.

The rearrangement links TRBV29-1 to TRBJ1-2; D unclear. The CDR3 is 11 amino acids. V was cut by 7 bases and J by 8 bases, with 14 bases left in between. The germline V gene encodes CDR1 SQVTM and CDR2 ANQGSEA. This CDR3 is CSARMVWGYTF. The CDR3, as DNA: TGCAGCGCCCGGATGGTTTGGGGCTACACCTTC.

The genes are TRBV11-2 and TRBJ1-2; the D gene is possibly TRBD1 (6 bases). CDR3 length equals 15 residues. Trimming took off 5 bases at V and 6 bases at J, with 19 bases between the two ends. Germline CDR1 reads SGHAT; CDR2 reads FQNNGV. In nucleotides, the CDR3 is TGTGCCAGCAGCCTAATTGGGCAGGGGAGAAATGGCTACACCTTC. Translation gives CASSLIGQGRNGYTF.

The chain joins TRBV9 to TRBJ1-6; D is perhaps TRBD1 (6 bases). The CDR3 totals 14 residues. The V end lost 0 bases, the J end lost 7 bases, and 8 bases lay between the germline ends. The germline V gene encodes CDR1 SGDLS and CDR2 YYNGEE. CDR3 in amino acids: CASSVGQENSPLHF. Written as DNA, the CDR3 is TGTGCCAGCAGCGTAGGACAGGAGAATTCACCCCTCCACTTT.

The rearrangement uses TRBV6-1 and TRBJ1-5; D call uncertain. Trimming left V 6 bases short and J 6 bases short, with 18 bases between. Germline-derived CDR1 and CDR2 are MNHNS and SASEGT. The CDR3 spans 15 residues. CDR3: CASSVIDRAGQPQHF. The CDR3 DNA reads TGTGCCAGCAGCGTTATCGATCGTGCGGGTCAGCCCCAGCATTTT.

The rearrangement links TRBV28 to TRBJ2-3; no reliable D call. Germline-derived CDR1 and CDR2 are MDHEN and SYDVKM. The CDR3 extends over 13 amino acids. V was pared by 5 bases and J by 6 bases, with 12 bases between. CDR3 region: CASSTSQADTQYF. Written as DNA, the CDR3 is TGTGCCAGCAGTACCTCCCAGGCCGATACGCAGTATTTT.

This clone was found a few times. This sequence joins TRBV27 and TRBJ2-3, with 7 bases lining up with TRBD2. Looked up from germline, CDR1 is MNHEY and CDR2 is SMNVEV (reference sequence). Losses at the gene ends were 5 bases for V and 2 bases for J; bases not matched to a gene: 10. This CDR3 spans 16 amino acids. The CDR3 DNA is TGTGCCAGCAGTCTCAACCCGGGACTATACACAGATACGCAGTATTTT. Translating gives CASSLNPGLYTDTQYF.

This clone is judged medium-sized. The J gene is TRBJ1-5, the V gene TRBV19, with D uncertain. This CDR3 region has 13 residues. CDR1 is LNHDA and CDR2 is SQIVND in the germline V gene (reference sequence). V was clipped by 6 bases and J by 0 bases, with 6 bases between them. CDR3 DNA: TGTGCCAGTAGCACGAATAGCAATCAGCCCCAGCATTTT. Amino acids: CASSTNSNQPQHF.

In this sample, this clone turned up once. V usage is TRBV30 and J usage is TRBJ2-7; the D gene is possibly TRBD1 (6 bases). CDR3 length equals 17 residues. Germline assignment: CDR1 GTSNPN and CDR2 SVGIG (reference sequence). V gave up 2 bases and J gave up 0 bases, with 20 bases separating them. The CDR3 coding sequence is TGTGCCTGGAGTCACGGGGACAACGGGGATTACTCCTACGAGCAGTACTTC. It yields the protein CAWSHGDNGDYSYEQYF.

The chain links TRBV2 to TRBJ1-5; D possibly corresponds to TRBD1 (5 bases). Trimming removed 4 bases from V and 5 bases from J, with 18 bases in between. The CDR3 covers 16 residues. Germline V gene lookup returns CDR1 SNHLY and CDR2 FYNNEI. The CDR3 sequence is CASSGGRVGIHQPQHF. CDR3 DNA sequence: TGTGCCAGCAGTGGGGGGAGGGTTGGGATACATCAGCCCCAGCATTTT. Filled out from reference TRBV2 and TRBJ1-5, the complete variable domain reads EPEVTQTPSHQVTQMGQEVILRCVPISNHLYFYWYRQILGQKVEFLVSFYNNEISEKSEIFDDQFSVERPDGSNFTLKIRSTKLEDSAMYFCASSGGRVGIHQPQHFGDGTRLSIL.

The CDR3 DNA follows: TGTGCCAGCTCACTATACCAAGGGACTAGCGGGAGTCCCACGGGAAATGAGCAGTTCTTC. This codes for CASSLYQGTSGSPTGNEQFF. The J gene is TRBJ2-1, the V gene TRBV18; 14 bases agree with TRBD2. Per the germline V gene, CDR1 is KGHSH and CDR2 is LQKENI. The CDR3 loop spans 20 amino acids. Losses at the gene ends were 4 bases for V and 7 bases for J; bases not matched to a gene: 18.

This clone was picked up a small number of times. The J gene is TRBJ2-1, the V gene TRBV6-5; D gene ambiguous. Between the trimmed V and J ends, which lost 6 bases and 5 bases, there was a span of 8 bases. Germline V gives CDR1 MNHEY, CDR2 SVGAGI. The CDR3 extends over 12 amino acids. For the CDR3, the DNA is TGTGCCAGCAGCCTACTCCACAATGAGCAGTTCTTC. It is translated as CASSLLHNEQFF.

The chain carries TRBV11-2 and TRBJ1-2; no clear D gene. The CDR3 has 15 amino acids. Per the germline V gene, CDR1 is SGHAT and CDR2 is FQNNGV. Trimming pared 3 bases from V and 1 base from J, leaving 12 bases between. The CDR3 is CASSFRPLHNYGYTF. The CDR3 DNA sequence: TGTGCCAGCAGCTTTCGGCCATTACATAACTATGGCTACACCTTC.

CDR3 bases: TGTGCCAGCAGCTTGGGACAGGGCAATGAGCAGTTCTTC. Translating gives CASSLGQGNEQFF. This chain uses TRBV7-6 with TRBJ2-1, with 9 bases identical to TRBD1. The CDR3 runs 13 residues. V trimming: 3 bases; J trimming: 6 bases; junction bases outside the gene matches: 0. Germline CDR1 is SGHVS and CDR2 is FNYEAQ.

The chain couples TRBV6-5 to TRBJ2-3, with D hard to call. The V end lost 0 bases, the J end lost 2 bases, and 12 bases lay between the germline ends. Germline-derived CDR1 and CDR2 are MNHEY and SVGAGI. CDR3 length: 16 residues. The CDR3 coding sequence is TGTGCCAGCAGTTACTCGGGCTCTTCCCCCACAGATACGCAGTATTTT. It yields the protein CASSYSGSSPTDTQYF.

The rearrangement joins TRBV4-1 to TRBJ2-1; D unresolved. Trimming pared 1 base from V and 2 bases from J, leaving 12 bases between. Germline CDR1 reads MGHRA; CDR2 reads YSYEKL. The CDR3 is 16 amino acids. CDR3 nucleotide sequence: TGCGCCAGCAGCCAAGTATGGGCGCCTCCCTACAATGAGCAGTTCTTC. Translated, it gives CASSQVWAPPYNEQFF.

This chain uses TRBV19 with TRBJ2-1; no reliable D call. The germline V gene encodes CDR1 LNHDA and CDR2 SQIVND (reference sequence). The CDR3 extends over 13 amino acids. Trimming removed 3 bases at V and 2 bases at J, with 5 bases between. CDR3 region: CASSMGTYNEQFF. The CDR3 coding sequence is TGTGCCAGTAGTATGGGGACCTACAATGAGCAGTTCTTC.

The CDR3 sequence: CASSERTSSYNEQFF. The DNA for the CDR3 is TGTGCCAGCAGTGAAAGGACGAGCTCCTACAATGAGCAGTTCTTC. J is TRBJ2-1 and V is TRBV25-1; D gene uncertain. V was trimmed by 2 bases and J by 0 bases, leaving 8 bases between them. The CDR3 covers 15 residues. From germline, CDR1 is MGHDK and CDR2 SYGVNS.

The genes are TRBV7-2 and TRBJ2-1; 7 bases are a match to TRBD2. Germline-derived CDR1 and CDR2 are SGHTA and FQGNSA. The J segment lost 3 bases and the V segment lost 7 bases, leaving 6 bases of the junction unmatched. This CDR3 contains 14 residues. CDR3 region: CASMWSGVYNEQFF. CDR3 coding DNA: TGTGCCAGCATGTGGAGCGGGGTCTACAATGAGCAGTTCTTC.

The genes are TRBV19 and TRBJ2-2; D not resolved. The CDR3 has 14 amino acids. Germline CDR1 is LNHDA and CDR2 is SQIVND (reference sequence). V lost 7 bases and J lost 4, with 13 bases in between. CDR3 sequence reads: CASNENIPTGELFF. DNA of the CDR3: TGTGCCAGTAATGAGAATATCCCCACCGGGGAGCTGTTTTTT.